The TCR beta chain under discussion was sequenced for a study of vaccination effects on CD4 cells after COVID-19. Study details: Samples were taken post-vaccine, and their median timing was 72 days after the second dose.

Points from the study as a whole: There were few convalescent patients in the study and no early post-infection timepoints. Marked contraction was observed in infection-induced and vaccine-induced clones late after vaccination.

ViraFEST assay sequencing came after antigen-specific CD4+ T cells were expanded with viral peptide pools. Subsequent to roughly 9 days of culture, CD4+ T cells were isolated. Of the BNT162b2 and mRNA-1273 vaccines, participants received two doses of one or the other. PBMC cultures contained 1.8 million or so cells per well, 9.5 to 10 IU/ml IL-2 and 10 ug/ml peptides. Only in-frame clones appear in the TCRdb table, and some are missing; sequencing was by immunoSEQ multiplex PCR. This sample carries tens of thousands of clones, roughly four fifths of them seen once, and the ten largest clones take about 1.6%. V was trimmed by 1 base and J by 6 bases, leaving 15 bases between them. CDR1 and CDR2 from the germline V gene are MGHRA and YSYEKL. The CDR3 runs to 15 residues. Details on this clone: The antigen is not known.

The sample consisted of CD4+ T cells from PBMCs cultured with HCoV-NL63 spike peptides, taken after COVID-19 vaccination. The clonotype originates from a human donor who received a COVID-19 vaccine. Some clones in this sample may be carry-over from other donors' samples. V and J are TRBV4-1 and TRBJ1-2; D ambiguous. The CDR3 nucleotides are TGCGCCAGCAGCCAAGGGGCAGGCGACTTGAATGGCTACACCTTC. This gives the protein CASSQGAGDLNGYTF.